The clone carrying this T cell receptor beta chain was counted many times. The source of the sample is a study of neurological immune-mediated disorders. Noted time point: technical triplicate 3. The CDR3 sequence is 20 residues long. V shed 0 bases, J shed 3 bases, and the junction held 20 bases outside the gene matches. Germline V lookup: CDR1 LGHDT, CDR2 YNNKEL (reference sequence). MiXCR, applied by TCRdb to the 5' RACE reads, yields one record per CDR3 protein. The sample includes some 30,000 distinct CDR3 sequences, around 17% of them seen just once. This receptor was taken from a female donor with HTLV-1-associated myelopathy (HAM/TSP). The V and J genes are TRBV3-1 and TRBJ2-7; 7 bases are shared with TRBD1. Sequencing input: CD4+ T cells from blood. CDR3 nucleotides: TGTGCCAGCAGCCAAGATTTAGACAGGGAAAGGGGAGACGAAGTCTACGAGCAGTACTTC. Its translation: CASSQDLDRERGDEVYEQYF.